The TCR beta chain described here comes from a study of persistence of HIV-infected CD4 T cells. Study background: A median of 8 years of suppressive ART preceded sampling.

The libraries were made with immunoSEQ version 4 in survey mode. Data came from immunoSEQ multiplex PCR; TCRdb stores just in-frame clones and leaves some out. The sample yields more than 35,000 clones, about 91% seen once. Study conclusions and caveats: Antigen-responding cells were enriched for degenerate expanded CDR3beta sequences. Bulk TCR data could not be restricted to HIV-1-infected CMV-responding cells. TCRbeta richness was lower in CMV- and Gag-responding cells than in anti-CD3/anti-CD28-responding cells.

Cells were stimulated nonspecifically with anti-CD3/anti-CD28 magnetic beads. CD4+ T cells upregulating both CD40 ligand and CD69 were sorted as responding cells. The CDR3 spans 16 residues. Trimming shortened V by 4 bases and J by 0 bases, and 13 bases separated the two germline ends. Germline V gene sequence: CDR1 SGHDT, CDR2 YYEEEE. On this clone itself: The antigen remains unidentified.

This receptor was obtained from an adult man with HIV who was CMV-seropositive. Sequenced material: CD4+ T cells sorted from PBMCs after roughly 20-hour stimulation, taken from a patient who received antiretroviral therapy. This chain joins TRBV5-6 and TRBJ1-4; D is ambiguous. The CDR3 protein is CASSRGGRATNEKLFF. The CDR3 coding sequence is TGTGCCAGCAGCCGGGGTGGGAGAGCAACTAATGAAAAACTGTTTTTT.